This TCR beta chain was captured by sequencing in a study of neoadjuvant anti-PD-1 for oral cavity cancer. The table came from immunoSEQ multiplex PCR; TCRdb's copy has only in-frame clones and leaves some out. Here the sample spans 6,000 to 8,500 clones, roughly 50% being singletons. J was trimmed by 3 bases and V by 1 base; bases with no gene match: 3. This CDR3 region has 15 residues. Germline assignment: CDR1 SGHVS and CDR2 FNYEAQ. The TCR originated in a person aged 35-79 years with oral cavity squamous cell carcinoma. The gene calls are TRBV7-6 and TRBJ1-2; TRBD1 agrees at 9 bases. The source was tumor tissue, collected before nivolumab (anti-PD-1) treatment. CDR3 loop: CASSLGGQGHYGYTF. The CDR3 DNA sequence: TGTGCCAGCAGCTTAGGGGGACAGGGACACTATGGCTACACCTTC.